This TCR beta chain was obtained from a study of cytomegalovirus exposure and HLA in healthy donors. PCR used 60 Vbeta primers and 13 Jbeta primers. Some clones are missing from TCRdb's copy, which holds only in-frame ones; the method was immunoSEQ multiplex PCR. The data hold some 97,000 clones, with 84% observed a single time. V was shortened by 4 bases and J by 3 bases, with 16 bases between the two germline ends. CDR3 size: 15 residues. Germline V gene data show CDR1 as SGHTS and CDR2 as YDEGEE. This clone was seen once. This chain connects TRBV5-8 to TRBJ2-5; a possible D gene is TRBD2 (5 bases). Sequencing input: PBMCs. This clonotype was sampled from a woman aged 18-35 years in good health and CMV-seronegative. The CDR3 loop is CASSLGRARKETQYF. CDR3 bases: TGTGCCAGCAGCCTCGGGCGGGCAAGAAAAGAGACCCAGTACTTC.